What follows are 3 T cell receptor beta chains derived from one specimen sequenced in a study of T-cell reconstitution after alpha-beta-depleted transplantation in children. Preparation of the TCRbeta library was carried out with unique molecular identifiers. A single record per CDR3 protein comes from TCRdb applying MiXCR to the PCR reads. The table lists 170,000 or so distinct CDR3 sequences, about 6.4% of them singletons. The sequences come from PBMCs from the stem cell graft donor, collected from the stem cell graft. These receptors were taken from a human donor who donated a stem cell graft to a child with Wiskott-Aldrich syndrome.

This clonotype was counted at least ten times. The genes are TRBV5-1 and TRBJ1-1; no clear D gene. The V and J ends lost 0 bases and 6 bases respectively, with 9 bases between them. The CDR3 sequence is 13 residues long. Per germline, CDR1 SGHRS and CDR2 YFSETQ. The CDR3 region has the DNA TGCGCCAGCAGCTTGGGGGTAGAGGCTGAAGCTTTCTTT. This gives the protein CASSLGVEAEAFF.

In its sample, this clonotype was seen many times. The chain links TRBV12-3 or TRBV12-4 to TRBJ2-3; tentatively, D is TRBD2 (6 bases). This CDR3 spans 16 amino acids. The ends were cut back, 3 bases at V and 0 bases at J, with 13 bases in the middle. CDR3 residues: CASSFPAGPSTDTQYF. The CDR3 DNA follows: TGTGCCAGCAGTTTCCCGGCGGGGCCTAGCACAGATACGCAGTATTTT.

There are many counts of this clonotype. The genes are TRBV6-5 and TRBJ2-7; D may correspond to TRBD1 or TRBD2 (5 bases each). Germline-derived CDR1 and CDR2 are MNHEY and SVGAGI. The CDR3 is made up of 14 amino acids. Trimming removed 2 bases from V and 0 bases from J, with 8 bases in between. The CDR3 reads CASSYRDVSYEQYF. CDR3 nucleotide sequence: TGTGCCAGCAGTTACCGGGACGTCTCCTACGAGCAGTACTTC.